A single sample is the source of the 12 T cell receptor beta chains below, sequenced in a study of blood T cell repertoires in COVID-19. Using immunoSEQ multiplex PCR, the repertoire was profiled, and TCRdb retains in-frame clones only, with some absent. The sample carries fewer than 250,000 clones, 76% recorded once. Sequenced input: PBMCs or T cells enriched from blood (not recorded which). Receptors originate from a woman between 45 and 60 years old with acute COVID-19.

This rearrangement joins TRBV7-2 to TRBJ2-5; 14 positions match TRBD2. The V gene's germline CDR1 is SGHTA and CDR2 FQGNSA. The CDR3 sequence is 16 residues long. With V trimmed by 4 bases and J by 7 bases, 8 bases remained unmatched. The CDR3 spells CASSSPPGLAGGTQYF. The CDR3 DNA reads TGTGCCAGCAGCTCCCCCCCTGGACTAGCGGGAGGGACCCAGTACTTC.

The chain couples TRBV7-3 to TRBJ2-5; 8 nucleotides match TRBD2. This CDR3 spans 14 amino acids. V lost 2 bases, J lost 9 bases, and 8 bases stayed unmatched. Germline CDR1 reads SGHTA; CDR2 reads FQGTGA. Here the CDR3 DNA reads TGTGCCAGCAGCTTAGAGCGTAGCGGGGCAGCCCAGTACTTC. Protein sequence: CASSLERSGAAQYF.

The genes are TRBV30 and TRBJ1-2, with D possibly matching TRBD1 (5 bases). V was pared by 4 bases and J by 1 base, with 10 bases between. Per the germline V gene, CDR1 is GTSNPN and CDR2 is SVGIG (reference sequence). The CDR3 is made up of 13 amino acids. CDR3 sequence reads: CAWTRDSNYGYTF. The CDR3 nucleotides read TGTGCCTGGACCCGAGACAGTAACTATGGCTACACCTTC.

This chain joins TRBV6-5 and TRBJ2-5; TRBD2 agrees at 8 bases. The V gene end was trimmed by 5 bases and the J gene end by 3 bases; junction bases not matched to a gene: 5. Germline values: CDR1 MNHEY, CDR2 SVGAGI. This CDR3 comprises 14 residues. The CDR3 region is CASSPGTRKETQYF. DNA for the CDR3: TGTGCCAGCAGTCCCGGGACTAGAAAAGAGACCCAGTACTTC.

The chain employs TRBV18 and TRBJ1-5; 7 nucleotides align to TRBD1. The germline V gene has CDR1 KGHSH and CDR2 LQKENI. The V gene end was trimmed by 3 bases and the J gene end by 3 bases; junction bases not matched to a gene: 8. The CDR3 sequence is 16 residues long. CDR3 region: CASSPLPGQLNQPQHF. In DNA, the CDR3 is TGTGCCAGCTCACCCCTACCGGGACAGCTCAATCAGCCCCAGCATTTT.

The CDR3 coding sequence is TGTGCCAGCAATGGAAGGGGAAGTCACGAAAAACTGTTTTTT. It is translated as CASNGRGSHEKLFF. The rearrangement links TRBV25-1 to TRBJ1-4; TRBD1 is a possible D gene (5 bases). Between the trimmed V and J ends, which lost 7 bases and 8 bases, there was a span of 17 bases. The germline V gene encodes CDR1 MGHDK and CDR2 SYGVNS. The CDR3 length is 14 residues.

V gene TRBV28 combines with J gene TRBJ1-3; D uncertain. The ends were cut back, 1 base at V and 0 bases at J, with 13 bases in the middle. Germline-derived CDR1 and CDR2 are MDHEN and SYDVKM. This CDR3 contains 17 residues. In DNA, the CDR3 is TGTGCCAGCAGTTTATTGCGGACGGGGAGCTCTGGAAACACCATATATTTT. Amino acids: CASSLLRTGSSGNTIYF.

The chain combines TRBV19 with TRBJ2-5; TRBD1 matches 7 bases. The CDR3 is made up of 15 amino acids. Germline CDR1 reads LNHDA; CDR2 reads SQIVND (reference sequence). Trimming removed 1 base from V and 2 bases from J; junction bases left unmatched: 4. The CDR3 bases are TGTGCCAGTAGTATAGGGACAGGAGGACAAGAGACCCAGTACTTC. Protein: CASSIGTGGQETQYF.

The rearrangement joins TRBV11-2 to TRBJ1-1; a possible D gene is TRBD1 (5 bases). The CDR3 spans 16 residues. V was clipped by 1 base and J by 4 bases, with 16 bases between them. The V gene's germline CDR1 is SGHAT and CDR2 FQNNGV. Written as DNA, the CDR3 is TGTGCCAGCAGCTTAGTCGTGGCCGGGGGGGTCACTGAAGCTTTCTTT. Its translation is CASSLVVAGGVTEAFF.

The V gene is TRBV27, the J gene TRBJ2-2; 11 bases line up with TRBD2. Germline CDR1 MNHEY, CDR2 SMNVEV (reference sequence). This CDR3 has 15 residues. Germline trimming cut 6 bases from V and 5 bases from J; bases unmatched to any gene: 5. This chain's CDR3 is CASRLAGEGTGELFF. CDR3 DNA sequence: TGTGCCAGCAGACTAGCGGGGGAAGGGACCGGGGAGCTGTTTTTT.

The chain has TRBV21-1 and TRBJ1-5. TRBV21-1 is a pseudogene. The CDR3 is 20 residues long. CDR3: CASSLGGMGVGRYSNQPQHF. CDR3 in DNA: TGTGCCAGCAGCTTGGGGGGTATGGGAGTGGGGCGGTATAGCAATCAGCCCCAGCATTTT.

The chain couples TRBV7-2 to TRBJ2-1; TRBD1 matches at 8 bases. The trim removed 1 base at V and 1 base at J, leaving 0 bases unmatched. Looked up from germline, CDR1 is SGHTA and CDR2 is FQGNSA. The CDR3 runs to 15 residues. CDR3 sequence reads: CASSLGTGSYNEQFF. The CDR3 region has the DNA TGTGCCAGCAGCTTAGGGACAGGGTCCTACAATGAGCAGTTCTTC.